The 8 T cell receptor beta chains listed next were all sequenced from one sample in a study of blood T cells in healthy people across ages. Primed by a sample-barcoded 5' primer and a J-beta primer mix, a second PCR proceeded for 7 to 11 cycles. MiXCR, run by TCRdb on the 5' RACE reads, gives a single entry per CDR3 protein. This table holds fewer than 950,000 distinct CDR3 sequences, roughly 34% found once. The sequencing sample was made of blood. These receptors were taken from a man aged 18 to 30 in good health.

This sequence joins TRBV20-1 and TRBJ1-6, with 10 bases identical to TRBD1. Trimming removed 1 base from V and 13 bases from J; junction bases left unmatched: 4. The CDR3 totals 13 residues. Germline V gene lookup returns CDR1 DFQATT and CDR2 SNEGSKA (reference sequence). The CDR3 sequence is CSARAGQGFPLHF. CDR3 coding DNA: TGCAGTGCTAGAGCGGGACAGGGGTTTCCCCTCCACTTT.

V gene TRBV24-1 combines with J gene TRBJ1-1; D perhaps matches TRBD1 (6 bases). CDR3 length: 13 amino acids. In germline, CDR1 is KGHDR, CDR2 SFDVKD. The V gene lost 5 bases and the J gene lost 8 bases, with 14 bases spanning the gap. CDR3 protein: CATSVTGAPEAFF. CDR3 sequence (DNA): TGTGCCACCAGTGTGACAGGAGCCCCAGAAGCTTTCTTT.

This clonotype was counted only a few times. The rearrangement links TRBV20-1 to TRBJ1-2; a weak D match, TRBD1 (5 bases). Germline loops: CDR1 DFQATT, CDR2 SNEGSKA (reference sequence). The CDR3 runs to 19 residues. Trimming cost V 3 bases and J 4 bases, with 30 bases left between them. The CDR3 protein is CSARVPVMVRAPSGYGYTF. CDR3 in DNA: TGCAGTGCTAGGGTGCCTGTGATGGTCAGGGCCCCTTCTGGCTATGGCTACACCTTC.

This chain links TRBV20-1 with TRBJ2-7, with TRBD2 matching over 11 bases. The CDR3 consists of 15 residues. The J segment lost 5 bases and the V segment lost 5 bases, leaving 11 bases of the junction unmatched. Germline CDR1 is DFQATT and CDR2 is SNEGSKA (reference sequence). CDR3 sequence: CSAPTGSGGADEQYF. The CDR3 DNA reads TGCAGTGCTCCCACGGGTAGCGGGGGGGCCGACGAGCAGTACTTC.

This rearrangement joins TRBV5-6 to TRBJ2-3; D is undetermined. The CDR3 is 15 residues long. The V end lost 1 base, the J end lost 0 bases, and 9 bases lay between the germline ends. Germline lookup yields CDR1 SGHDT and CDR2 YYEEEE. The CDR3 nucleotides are TGTGCCAGCAGCTTGACACCTTCTAGCACAGATACGCAGTATTTT. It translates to CASSLTPSSTDTQYF. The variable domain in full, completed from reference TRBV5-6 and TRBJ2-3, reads DAGVTQSPTHLIKTRGQQVTLRCSPKSGHDTVSWYQQALGQGPQFIFQYYEEEERQRGNFPDRFSGHQFPNYSSELNVNALLLGDSALYLCASSLTPSSTDTQYFGPGTRLTVL.

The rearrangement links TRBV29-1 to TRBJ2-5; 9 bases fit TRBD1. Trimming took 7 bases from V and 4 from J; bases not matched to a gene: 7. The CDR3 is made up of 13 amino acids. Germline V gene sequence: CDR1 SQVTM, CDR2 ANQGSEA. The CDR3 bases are TGCAGCGGTCTCACAGGGGGCGGAGAGACCCAGTACTTC. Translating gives CSGLTGGGETQYF.

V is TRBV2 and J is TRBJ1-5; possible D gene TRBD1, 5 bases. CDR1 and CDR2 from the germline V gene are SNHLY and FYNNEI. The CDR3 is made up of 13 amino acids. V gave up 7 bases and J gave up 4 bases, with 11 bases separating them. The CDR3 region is CASMGRKNQPQHF. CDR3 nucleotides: TGTGCCAGCATGGGACGTAAAAATCAGCCCCAGCATTTT.

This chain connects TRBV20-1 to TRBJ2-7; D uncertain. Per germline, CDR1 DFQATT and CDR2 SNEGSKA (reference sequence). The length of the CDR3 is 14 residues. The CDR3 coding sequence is TGCAGCCTTAGCCGAACCTGGGCCTACAATGAGCAGTACTTC. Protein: CSLSRTWAYNEQYF.